This TCR beta chain was profiled in a study of T cell changes during pregnancy in multiple sclerosis (dated by TCRdb to about 2019). For the wider study: The study examined how the T cell repertoire changed over the course of pregnancy in women with multiple sclerosis.

Comments on this clone: The antigen it binds to is not known. The record has no base qualities; no much larger clone is one base away.

The library was prepared using the immunoSEQ multiplex PCR assay. What TCRdb holds here is the immuneACCESS table cut down to in-frame rearrangements. Part of the clones is not present; checked against another copy, under half of the missing clones reflect an unresolved V gene, and the others are unexplained. This sample is represented by tens of thousands of clones; around 92% of them were singletons. The ten top clones hold 0.15% to 0.25% of the sample. At the junction V is shortened by 5 bases and J by 6 bases, with 14 bases in between. For CDR1 and CDR2, the germline V gene lists SGHRS and YFSETQ. Measured from the cysteine to the phenylalanine, the CDR3 is 13 residues long. Only CDR3 DNA remains: 39 bases, in frame from the first base.

The TCR was taken from a female donor with multiple sclerosis, enrolled in a pregnancy study. The material sequenced was CD4+ T cells from peripheral blood mononuclear cells, taken in the second trimester of pregnancy. The rearrangement combines TRBV5-1 with TRBJ1-2; the D gene is possibly TRBD1, with 5 bases matching. CDR3 reads: CASRKGERDGYTF. The DNA sequence is as follows: TGCGCCAGCAGGAAAGGGGAAAGAGATGGCTACACCTTC.